Listed below are T cell receptor beta chains from one sample, sequenced in a study of shared clonotypes between healthy human individuals. Sequencing used immunoSEQ multiplex PCR; TCRdb keeps in-frame clones, though not all of them. The repertoire holds about 1 million clones, with 65% to 75% as singletons. The sample comprised memory CD4+ T cells sorted from blood. These receptors were taken from a man aged 18 to 29 in good health. Each CDR3 is given with its conserved first and last residue. D genes are given only for firm matches. Size is stated for part of the rows, as once, few or many counts, or as a class when the clone is expanded.

. | TRBJ2-2 | TRBV7-8 | . | CASSFDGSGELFF | TGTGCCAGCAGCTTCGACGGGTCCGGGGAGCTGTTTTTT
TRBD1 | TRBJ1-4 | TRBV4-1 | . | CASSYGTGPNEKLFF | TGCGCCAGCAGCTACGGGACAGGGCCTAATGAAAAACTGTTTTTT
. | TRBJ2-7 | TRBV10-2 | . | CASTRQGGSYEQYF | TGCGCCAGCACACGGCAGGGGGGATCCTACGAGCAGTACTTC
. | TRBJ1-1 | TRBV29-1 | few | CSVFGQSGNTEAFF | TGCAGCGTTTTCGGTCAGTCAGGGAACACTGAAGCTTTCTTT
TRBD1 | TRBJ1-2 | TRBV5-4 | . | CASRPDRGLYGYTF | TGTGCCAGCAGACCCGACAGGGGACTTTATGGCTACACCTTC
TRBD1 | TRBJ1-6 | TRBV6-6 | . | CASSQTQGRNSPLHF | TGTGCCAGCAGTCAAACACAGGGGAGAAATTCACCCCTCCACTTT
. | TRBJ2-1 | TRBV11-2 | . | CASSSPPGTPGDNEQFF | TGTGCCAGCAGCTCCCCCCCCGGGACCCCGGGAGACAATGAGCAGTTCTTC
TRBD2 | TRBJ2-7 | TRBV5-1 | . | CASSSTITSGKTYEQYF | TGCGCCAGCAGCTCGACGATTACCAGCGGGAAAACCTACGAGCAGTACTTC
TRBD2 | TRBJ2-7 | TRBV5-1 | once | CASSPASGSYEQYF | TGCGCCAGCAGCCCCGCTAGCGGGAGCTACGAGCAGTACTTC
. | TRBJ1-1 | TRBV7-8 | . | CASSLVRQNTEAFF | TGTGCCAGCAGCTTAGTGCGGCAGAACACTGAAGCTTTCTTT
. | TRBJ2-5 | TRBV30 | . | CAWSTRAGETQYF | TGTGCCTGGAGTACCAGGGCGGGAGAGACCCAGTACTTC
TRBD2 | TRBJ2-1 | TRBV2 | . | CASRGAGVNEQFF | TGTGCCAGCCGGGGAGCGGGGGTCAATGAGCAGTTCTTC
TRBD2 | TRBJ2-3 | TRBV5-4 | . | CASSLWTSGRGADTQYF | TGTGCCAGCAGCTTGTGGACTAGCGGGAGAGGGGCAGATACGCAGTATTTT